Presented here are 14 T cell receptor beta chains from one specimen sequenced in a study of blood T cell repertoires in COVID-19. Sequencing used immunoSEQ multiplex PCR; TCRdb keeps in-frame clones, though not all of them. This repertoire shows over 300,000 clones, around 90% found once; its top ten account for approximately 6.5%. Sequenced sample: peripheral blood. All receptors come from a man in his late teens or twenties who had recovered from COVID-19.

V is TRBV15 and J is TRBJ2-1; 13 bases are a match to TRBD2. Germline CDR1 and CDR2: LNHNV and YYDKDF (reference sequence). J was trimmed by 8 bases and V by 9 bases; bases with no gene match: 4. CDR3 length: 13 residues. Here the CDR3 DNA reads TGTGCCACTCGGACTAGCGGGAGCTATGAGCAGTTCTTC. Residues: CATRTSGSYEQFF. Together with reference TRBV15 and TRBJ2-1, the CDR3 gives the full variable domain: DAMVIQNPRYQVTQFGKPVTLSCSQTLNHNVMYWYQQKSSQAPKLLFHYYDKDFNNEADTPDNFQSRRPNTSFCFLDIRSPGLGDTAMYLCATRTSGSYEQFFGPGTRLTVL.

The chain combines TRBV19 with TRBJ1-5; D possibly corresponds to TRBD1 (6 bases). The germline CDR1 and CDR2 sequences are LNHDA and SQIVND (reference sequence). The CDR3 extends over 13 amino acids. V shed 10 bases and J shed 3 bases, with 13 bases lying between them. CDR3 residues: CATSQGFNQPQHF. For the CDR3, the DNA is TGTGCCACCAGCCAGGGGTTCAATCAGCCCCAGCATTTT.

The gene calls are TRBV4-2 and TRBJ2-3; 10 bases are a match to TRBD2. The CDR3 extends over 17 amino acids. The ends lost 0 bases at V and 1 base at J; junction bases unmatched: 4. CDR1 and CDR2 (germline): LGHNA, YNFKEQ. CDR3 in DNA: TGTGCCAGCAGCCAAGAAGGAGCGGGGGGGCGCACAGATACGCAGTATTTT. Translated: CASSQEGAGGRTDTQYF.

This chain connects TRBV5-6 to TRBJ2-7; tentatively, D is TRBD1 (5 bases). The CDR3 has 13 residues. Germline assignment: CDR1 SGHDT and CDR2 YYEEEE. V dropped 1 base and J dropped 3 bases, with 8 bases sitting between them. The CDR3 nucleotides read TGTGCCAGCAGCTTGATGGGGCTCTACGAGCAGTACTTC. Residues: CASSLMGLYEQYF. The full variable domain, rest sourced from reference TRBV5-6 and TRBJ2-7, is DAGVTQSPTHLIKTRGQQVTLRCSPKSGHDTVSWYQQALGQGPQFIFQYYEEEERQRGNFPDRFSGHQFPNYSSELNVNALLLGDSALYLCASSLMGLYEQYFGPGTRLTVT.

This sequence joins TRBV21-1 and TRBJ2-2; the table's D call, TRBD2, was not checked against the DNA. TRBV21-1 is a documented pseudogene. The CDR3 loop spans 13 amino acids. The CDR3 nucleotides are TGTGCCAGCAGCAAAGATGAGGCCGGGGAGCTGTTTTTT. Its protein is CASSKDEAGELFF.

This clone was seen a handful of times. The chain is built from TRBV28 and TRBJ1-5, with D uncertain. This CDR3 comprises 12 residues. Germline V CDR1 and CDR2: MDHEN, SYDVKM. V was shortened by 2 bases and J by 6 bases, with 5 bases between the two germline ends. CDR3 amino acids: CASSLLSQPQHF. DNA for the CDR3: TGTGCCAGCAGTTTACTAAGTCAGCCCCAGCATTTT.

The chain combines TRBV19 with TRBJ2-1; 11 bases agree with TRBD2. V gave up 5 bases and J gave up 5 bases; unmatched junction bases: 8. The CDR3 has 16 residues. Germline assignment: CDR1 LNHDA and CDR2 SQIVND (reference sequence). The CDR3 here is CASSPRGTSGDNEQFF. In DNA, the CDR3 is TGTGCCAGTAGTCCACGGGGGACTAGCGGCGACAATGAGCAGTTCTTC.

CDR3 sequence reads: CASSATPGQGLHF. CDR3 bases: TGTGCCAGCAGCGCCACCCCGGGACAGGGGCTCCACTTT. This sequence joins TRBV9 and TRBJ1-6; TRBD1 matches at 10 bases. Per the germline V gene, CDR1 is SGDLS and CDR2 is YYNGEE. V lost 3 bases, J lost 16 bases, and 7 bases stayed unmatched. The CDR3 totals 13 residues.

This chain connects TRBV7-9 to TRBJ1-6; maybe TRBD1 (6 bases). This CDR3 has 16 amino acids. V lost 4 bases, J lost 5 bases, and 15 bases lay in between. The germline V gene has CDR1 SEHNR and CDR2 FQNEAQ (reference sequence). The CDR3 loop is CASSSWTAPNNSPLHF. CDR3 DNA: TGTGCCAGCAGCTCCTGGACAGCCCCAAATAATTCACCCCTCCACTTT.

Written as DNA, the CDR3 is TGTGCCAGCAGCTTTGGGGGCGCGAACACTGAAGCTTTCTTT. Amino acids: CASSFGGANTEAFF. The chain has TRBV7-9 and TRBJ1-1; D possibly corresponds to TRBD1 (6 bases). The CDR3 is 14 amino acids. CDR1 is SEHNR and CDR2 is FQNEAQ in the germline V gene (reference sequence). The ends were cut back, 3 bases at V and 1 base at J, with 9 bases in the middle. Drawing the rest from reference TRBV7-9 and TRBJ1-1, the complete variable domain is DTGVSQNPRHKITKRGQNVTFRCDPISEHNRLYWYRQTLGQGPEFLTYFQNEAQLEKSRLLSDRFSAERPKGSFSTLEIQRTEQGDSAMYLCASSFGGANTEAFFGQGTRLTVV.

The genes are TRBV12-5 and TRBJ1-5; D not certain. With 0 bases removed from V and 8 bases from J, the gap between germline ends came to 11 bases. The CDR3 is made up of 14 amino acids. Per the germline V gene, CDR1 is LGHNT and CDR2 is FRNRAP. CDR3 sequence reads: CASGLVEGLEPQHF. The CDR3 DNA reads TGTGCTAGTGGTTTGGTAGAAGGACTCGAGCCCCAGCATTTT.

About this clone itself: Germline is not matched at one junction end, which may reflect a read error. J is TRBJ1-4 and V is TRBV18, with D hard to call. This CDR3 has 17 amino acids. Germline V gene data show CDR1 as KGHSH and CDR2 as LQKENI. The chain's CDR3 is CASSRREPTTAKEKLFF. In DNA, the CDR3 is TGTGCCAGCTCACGGAGGGAGCCGACGACCGCTAAGGAAAAACTGTTTTTT.

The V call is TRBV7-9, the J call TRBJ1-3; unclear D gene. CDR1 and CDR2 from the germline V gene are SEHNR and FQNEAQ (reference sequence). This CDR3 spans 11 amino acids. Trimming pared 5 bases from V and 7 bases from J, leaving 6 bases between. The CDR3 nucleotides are TGTGCCAGCAGCCCCGAGAACACCATATATTTT. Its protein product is CASSPENTIYF. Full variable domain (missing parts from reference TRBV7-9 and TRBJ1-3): DTGVSQNPRHKITKRGQNVTFRCDPISEHNRLYWYRQTLGQGPEFLTYFQNEAQLEKSRLLSDRFSAERPKGSFSTLEIQRTEQGDSAMYLCASSPENTIYFGEGSWLTVV.

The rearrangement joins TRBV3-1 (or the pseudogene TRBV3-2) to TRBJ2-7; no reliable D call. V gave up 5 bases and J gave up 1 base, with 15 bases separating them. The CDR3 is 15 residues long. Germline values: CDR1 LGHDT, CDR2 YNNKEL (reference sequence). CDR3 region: CASSASSRLSYEQYF. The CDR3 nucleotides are TGTGCCAGCAGCGCGAGCTCGCGCCTGTCCTACGAGCAGTACTTC.